This T cell receptor (beta chain) comes out of a study of cytotoxic CD8 clonotypes in ibrutinib-treated CLL. Turning to this clone: Its specificity is unknown.

Notes on the study in general: A difference in sampling times existed between sustained-remission and progressing patients.

The method was immunoSEQ multiplex PCR; TCRdb's version includes in-frame clones alone and lacks a portion of them. The table shows under 35,000 clones, with approximately 71% occurring only once. Here the sequenced sample was PBMCs, taken after 24 months of ibrutinib treatment. This TCR derives from a human donor with chronic lymphocytic leukemia.

The CDR3 protein is CASSVRQPSTDTQYF. CDR3 DNA sequence: TGTGCCAGCAGCGTCCGACAGCCCAGCACAGATACGCAGTATTTT. The chain combines TRBV16 with TRBJ2-3; D is possibly TRBD1 (5 bases). CDR1 KGHSY and CDR2 FQNENV come from the germline V gene. CDR3 length equals 15 residues. Trimming left V 5 bases short and J 0 bases short, with 12 bases between.